This entry features one TCR beta chain sequence. Its antigen is not identified. This record comes from a study of radiotherapy plus CTLA-4 blockade in lung cancer. Study-level results: After treatment with radiotherapy plus ipilimumab, TCR clones that came from the tumor expanded in blood. Best predicting response, reportedly, were early blood T cell clone dynamics, with interferon-beta.

Focal radiation plus CTLA-4 blockade with ipilimumab was given to patients with chemo-refractory metastatic non-small-cell lung cancer. Germline loops: CDR1 SGHTA, CDR2 FQGTGA. Trimming removed 5 bases at V and 6 bases at J, with 14 bases between. The CDR3 sequence is 13 residues long. Using immunoSEQ multiplex PCR, the repertoire was profiled, and TCRdb retains in-frame clones only, with some absent. The sample has tens of thousands of clones; approximately 83% are singletons. This chain connects TRBV7-3 to TRBJ2-7, with D possibly TRBD1 on 5 matching bases. The material was peripheral blood, obtained from a patient treated with radiotherapy plus ipilimumab. The TCR was taken from a human donor with non-small cell lung cancer that progressed on radiotherapy plus ipilimumab. The CDR3 DNA reads TGTGCCAGCAGCATCGACAGTTTTCGCGAGCAGTACTTC. The encoded protein is CASSIDSFREQYF.